What follows are 3 T cell receptor beta chains derived from one specimen sequenced in a study of T cell changes during pregnancy in multiple sclerosis. Sequenced by immunoSEQ multiplex PCR; TCRdb stores in-frame clones only, minus some. The sample lists nearly 80,000 clones, more than 80% occurring once. The source was CD4+ T cells from peripheral blood mononuclear cells, collected before pregnancy. Receptors originate from a female donor with multiple sclerosis, enrolled in a pregnancy study.

The V and J genes are TRBV6-1 and TRBJ1-2; D uncertain. Between the trimmed V and J ends, which lost 2 bases and 8 bases, there was a span of 18 bases. Germline V gene sequence: CDR1 MNHNS, CDR2 SASEGT. CDR3 length: 15 residues. CDR3 in DNA: TGTGCCAGCAGTGAATTCGGGGTCCAGGCGATAGGCTACACCTTC. The encoded protein is CASSEFGVQAIGYTF.

J is TRBJ1-1 and V is TRBV19, with D unclear. The length of the CDR3 is 13 residues. Trimming pared 4 bases from V and 2 bases from J, leaving 8 bases between. CDR1 and CDR2 from the germline V gene are LNHDA and SQIVND (reference sequence). The CDR3 sequence is CASSTQINTEAFF. The DNA for the CDR3 is TGTGCCAGTAGTACACAGATAAACACTGAAGCTTTCTTT. Drawing the rest from reference TRBV19 and TRBJ1-1, the complete variable domain is DGGITQSPKYLFRKEGQNVTLSCEQNLNHDAMYWYRQDPGQGLRLIYYSQIVNDFQKGDIAEGYSVSREKKESFPLTVTSAQKNPTAFYLCASSTQINTEAFFGQGTRLTVV.

Regarding this clone: Other DNA sequences within the sample encode an identical CDR3. The chain couples TRBV6-5 to TRBJ1-1; no clear D gene. Germline V CDR1 and CDR2: MNHEY, SVGAGI. V gave up 0 bases and J gave up 1 base, with 6 bases separating them. The CDR3 contains 14 residues. CDR3 sequence (DNA): TGTGCCAGCAGTTACTCTCGGGGGAACACTGAAGCTTTCTTT. Protein sequence: CASSYSRGNTEAFF.